Following are 22 T cell receptor beta chains from one sample sequenced in a study of prognosis after radiotherapy for stage I lung cancer. Genomic DNA yielded TCR beta CDR3, amplified by two-round multiplex PCR. Initially, in first-round PCR, primers specific to each TRBV and TRBJ gene were used. From the multiplex PCR reads, TCRdb called clonotypes with MiXCR, one entry per CDR3 protein. This table holds 15,000 to 20,000 distinct CDR3 sequences, roughly 28% found once. Sequencing used PBMCs, obtained before or after stereotactic body radiation therapy (not recorded which). These receptors all come from a donor over 45 with non-small cell lung cancer.

This clonotype was seen ten or more times. This chain uses TRBV9 with TRBJ1-4; D not certain. CDR1 SGDLS and CDR2 YYNGEE come from the germline V gene. There are 17 residues in the CDR3. Between the trimmed V and J ends, which lost 3 bases and 0 bases, there was a span of 15 bases. The CDR3 DNA reads TGTGCCAGCAGCGAGGGTGAGCTCTCTGCAACTAATGAAAAACTGTTTTTT. Translation gives CASSEGELSATNEKLFF.

The sample holds many counts of this clonotype. The gene calls are TRBV20-1 and TRBJ2-7, with a possible D match to TRBD2 (5 bases). This CDR3 comprises 14 residues. V was pared by 5 bases and J by 4 bases, with 18 bases between. The germline V gene has CDR1 DFQATT and CDR2 SNEGSKA (reference sequence). Here the CDR3 reads CSAGKLDGQYEQYF. CDR3 sequence (DNA): TGCAGTGCTGGCAAACTAGATGGGCAATACGAGCAGTACTTC.

About this clonotype: With a far larger clone one base away, a read error is the likely cause. This chain joins TRBV6-4 and TRBJ2-1; 9 nucleotides line up with TRBD2. This CDR3 is 16 amino acids long. Germline V gives CDR1 MRHNA, CDR2 SNTAGT. The junction had 13 bases not matched to a gene; V was cut back by 7 bases and J by 6 bases. The CDR3 DNA sequence: TGTGCCAGCACCCGAAGCGGACTAGCGTCGTTCAATGAGCAGTTCTTC. Translated: CASTRSGLASFNEQFF.

By share, this clonotype counts as medium-sized. This chain uses TRBV30 with TRBJ1-2; no clear D gene. Germline loops: CDR1 GTSNPN, CDR2 SVGIG (reference sequence). Trimming pared 0 bases from V and 2 bases from J, leaving 7 bases between. This CDR3 is built from 13 residues. CDR3 loop: CAWSVGENYGYTF. DNA for the CDR3: TGTGCCTGGAGTGTAGGAGAGAACTATGGCTACACCTTC.

This clonotype was observed a few times. With a much larger clone just one base away, this may be a read error. The genes are TRBV28 and TRBJ2-1; TRBD2 matches at 11 bases. Germline V lookup: CDR1 MDHEN, CDR2 SYDVKM. The CDR3 runs to 13 residues. CDR3 loop: CAGTSGSYNGQFF. Written as DNA, the CDR3 is TGTGCCGGGACTAGCGGTTCCTACAATGGGCAGTTCTTC.

As to this clonotype: The junction departs from the called germline gene at one end, perhaps through a read error. The CDR3 nucleotides are TGTGCCTGGAGCCGGGGACTAGTAGAAAAACTGTTCTTT. Encoded protein: CAWSRGLVEKLFF. The genes are TRBV30 and TRBJ1-4; possible D gene TRBD1, 5 bases. Looked up from germline, CDR1 is GTSNPN and CDR2 is SVGIG (reference sequence). The CDR3 consists of 13 residues.

This chain connects TRBV30 to TRBJ1-6; D gene uncertain. The CDR3 runs 14 residues. Deletions cut 4 bases from V and 8 bases from J, with 15 bases between. Germline values: CDR1 GTSNPN, CDR2 SVGIG (reference sequence). CDR3 residues: CAWNTGPLYSPLHF. The DNA for the CDR3 is TGTGCCTGGAACACCGGGCCATTGTATTCACCCCTCCACTTT.

In its sample, this clonotype ranks as medium-sized. The chain employs TRBV11-2 and TRBJ2-2, with 7 nucleotides matching TRBD1. The J segment lost 6 bases and the V segment lost 6 bases, leaving 10 bases of the junction unmatched. The CDR3 consists of 15 residues. Germline assignment: CDR1 SGHAT and CDR2 FQNNGV. CDR3 nucleotide sequence: TGTGCCAGCAGATCAGGACAGGCGCGGTCCGGGGAGCTGTTTTTT. Its protein is CASRSGQARSGELFF.

In this sample, this clonotype turned up many times. The chain couples TRBV12-3 or TRBV12-4 to TRBJ1-2, with a possible D match to TRBD1 (6 bases). The CDR3 loop spans 12 amino acids. The V and J ends lost 6 bases and 6 bases respectively, with 11 bases between them. The CDR3 DNA is TGTGCCAGCAGCAGGGGACCAAATGGCTACACCTTC. Translated, it gives CASSRGPNGYTF.

Concerning this clonotype itself: This likely came from a read error, as a far larger clone is one base away. The chain has TRBV6-2 or TRBV6-3 and TRBJ2-7; D might be TRBD1 (6 bases). Germline V CDR1 and CDR2: MNHEY, SVGEGT. The CDR3 runs 14 residues. CDR3 coding DNA: TGTGCCAGCAGTTACTCGCCCAGGGGCTACGATCAGTACTTC. Its protein is CASSYSPRGYDQYF.

This clonotype is labeled as medium-sized. This sequence joins TRBV20-1 and TRBJ1-6; no clear D. Germline-derived CDR1 and CDR2 are DFQATT and SNEGSKA (reference sequence). The length of the CDR3 is 16 residues. The V and J ends lost 1 base and 0 bases respectively, with 10 bases between them. The CDR3 spells CSARVSGSSYNSPLHF. CDR3 in DNA: TGCAGTGCTAGAGTGAGCGGGAGCTCCTATAATTCACCCCTCCACTTT.

This clonotype was seen repeatedly, ten times or more. The chain employs TRBV11-2 and TRBJ2-7, with D possibly TRBD2 on 5 matching bases. The V gene lost 5 bases and the J gene lost 4 bases, with 12 bases spanning the gap. In germline, CDR1 is SGHAT, CDR2 FQNNGV. The CDR3 has 13 residues. The CDR3 is CASSPDLLYEQYF. CDR3 nucleotides: TGTGCCAGCAGCCCGGACTTACTTTACGAGCAGTACTTC.

This clonotype was seen many times. The V call is TRBV9, the J call TRBJ2-5; no definite D call. From germline, CDR1 is SGDLS and CDR2 YYNGEE. V lost 1 base and J lost 5, with 9 bases in between. The CDR3 length is 13 residues. The CDR3 reads CASSVSSLETQYF. The CDR3 DNA follows: TGTGCCAGCAGCGTAAGTTCTCTCGAGACCCAGTACTTC.

As regards this clonotype: Likely a read error: the CDR3 ends without its conserved phenylalanine or tryptophan. The chain links TRBV28 to TRBJ2-7; no clear D. This CDR3 has 13 amino acids. Germline V gene lookup returns CDR1 MDHEN and CDR2 SYDVKM. V shed 2 bases and J shed 3 bases, with 8 bases lying between them. This CDR3 is CASSLTVSYEQYS. The CDR3 coding sequence is TGTGCCAGCAGTTTAACTGTGAGCTACGAGCAGTACTCC.

A single count supports this clonotype. This chain links TRBV27 with TRBJ2-1; 9 bases fit TRBD2. Germline CDR1 reads MNHEY; CDR2 reads SMNVEV (reference sequence). V lost 5 bases and J lost 5; bases outside the gene matches: 13. The CDR3 runs 17 residues. CDR3 sequence reads: CASSPTLAGLPDNEQFF. Here the CDR3 DNA reads TGTGCCAGCAGTCCAACCCTAGCGGGATTGCCAGACAATGAGCAGTTCTTC.

As regards this clonotype: A much more abundant neighbour one base away suggests this may be a read error. The chain is built from TRBV2 and TRBJ2-5, with a tentative D call TRBD1 (6 bases). Germline V gives CDR1 SNHLY, CDR2 FYNNEI. The CDR3 has 15 amino acids. The chain's CDR3 is CASSFDQGTQETQNF. CDR3 sequence (DNA): TGTGCCAGCAGTTTCGACCAGGGGACCCAAGAGACCCAGAACTTC.

In the case of this clonotype: This likely traces to a read error, being one base from a far larger clone. The chain joins TRBV7-9 to TRBJ2-3, with D possibly matching TRBD2 (7 bases). Germline V gene sequence: CDR1 SEHNR, CDR2 FQNEAQ (reference sequence). V dropped 5 bases and J dropped 3 bases, with 15 bases sitting between them. This CDR3 spans 15 amino acids. The DNA for the CDR3 is TGTGCCAGCAGCCCGGGGGGCGGGAGAACAGATACGCAGTATTTT. Translated: CASSPGGGRTDTQYF.

This clonotype was observed a single time. This sequence joins TRBV2 and TRBJ2-1; TRBD2 aligns across 12 bases. V was pared by 6 bases and J by 8 bases, with 8 bases of the junction left unmatched. Germline CDR1 reads SNHLY; CDR2 reads FYNNEI. There are 15 residues in the CDR3. The CDR3 nucleotides are TGTGCCAGCAGCGCGACTAGCGGGAGTCTTGATGAGCAGTTCTTC. As protein: CASSATSGSLDEQFF.

This clonotype was seen ten or more times. This sequence joins TRBV7-8 and TRBJ1-5; D not certain. This CDR3 region has 13 residues. V was trimmed by 1 base and J by 8 bases, leaving 9 bases between them. CDR1 is SGHVS and CDR2 is FQNEAQ in the germline V gene. The CDR3 is CASSLEQLKPQHF. The DNA for the CDR3 is TGTGCCAGCAGCTTAGAGCAATTGAAGCCCCAGCATTTT.

This clonotype was seen repeatedly, ten times or more. The rearrangement uses TRBV4-3 and TRBJ2-1, with 11 bases lining up with TRBD2. J gave up 0 bases and V 3 bases, and 4 bases lay outside the gene matches. The CDR3 is made up of 17 amino acids. Germline V gives CDR1 LGHNA, CDR2 YSLEER. This CDR3 reads CASSQETSGSSYNEQFF. The CDR3 DNA reads TGCGCCAGCAGCCAGGAAACTAGCGGGAGCTCCTACAATGAGCAGTTCTTC.

In this sample, this clonotype turned up many times. J is TRBJ1-1 and V is TRBV30; D unclear. CDR3 length: 12 residues. V was pared by 5 bases and J by 2 bases, with 9 bases between. The V gene's germline CDR1 is GTSNPN and CDR2 SVGIG (reference sequence). The CDR3 sequence is CAWAYRNTEAFF. The DNA of the CDR3 is TGTGCCTGGGCGTACAGAAACACTGAAGCTTTCTTT.

As concerns this clonotype: A read error may be the cause here, since a much bigger clone is one base away. The J gene is TRBJ2-3, the V gene TRBV20-1; tentatively, D is TRBD2 (6 bases). This CDR3 is 13 amino acids long. From germline, CDR1 is DFQATT and CDR2 SNEGSKA (reference sequence). The CDR3 region has the DNA TGCAGTGCTAGATGGGACTCCCGGGATAAGCAGTATTTT. Amino acids: CSARWDSRDKQYF.